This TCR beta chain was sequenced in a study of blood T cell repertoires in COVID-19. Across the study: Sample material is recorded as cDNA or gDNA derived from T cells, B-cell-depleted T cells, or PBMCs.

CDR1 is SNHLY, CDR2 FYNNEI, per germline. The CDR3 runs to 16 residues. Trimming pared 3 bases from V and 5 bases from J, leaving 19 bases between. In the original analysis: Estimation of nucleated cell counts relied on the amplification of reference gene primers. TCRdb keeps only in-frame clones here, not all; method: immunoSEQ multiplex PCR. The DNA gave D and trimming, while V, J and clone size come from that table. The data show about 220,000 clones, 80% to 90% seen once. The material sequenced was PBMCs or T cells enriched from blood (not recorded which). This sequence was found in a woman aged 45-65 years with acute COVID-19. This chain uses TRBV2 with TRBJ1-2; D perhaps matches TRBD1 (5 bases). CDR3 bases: TGTGCCAGCAGTGACTCAGGACACCCGGACCGGTATGGCTACACCTTC. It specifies CASSDSGHPDRYGYTF.